This TCR beta chain was identified during a study of blood T cell repertoires in COVID-19. Study overall: COVID-19 samples from acute and convalescent phases originated in the United States, Italy and Spain.

How the authors handled the data: Estimation of nucleated cell counts relied on the amplification of reference gene primers. The repertoire was sequenced with immunoSEQ multiplex PCR; TCRdb's copy has only in-frame clones and lacks some. V, J and clone size are taken as reported in that table, and D and trimming were inferred from the DNA itself. The table has approximately 300,000 clones, about 88% seen once. Individuals aged about 18 to 100 years were recruited from 24 US areas. Participants were placed into cohorts based on the clinical history they reported. The CDR3 has 14 amino acids. V lost 4 bases, J lost 4 bases, and 10 bases lay in between. Germline loops: CDR1 MNHEY, CDR2 SMNVEV (reference sequence).

The clonotype originates from a man aged 55 to 70 who had recovered from COVID-19. Sequencing input: PBMCs or T cells enriched from blood (not recorded which). The chain joins TRBV27 to TRBJ1-4, with D possibly being TRBD1 (5 bases). The DNA for the CDR3 is TGTGCCAGCAGTTCCAGGGCGTATAATGAAAAACTGTTTTTT. Its protein product is CASSSRAYNEKLFF.